The present TCR beta chain was sequenced within a study of blood T cell repertoires in COVID-19. Study information: Spain, Italy and the United States supplied samples that represented acute and convalescent COVID-19. From T cells, B-cell-depleted T cells, or PBMCs came the material, which was cDNA or gDNA.

Profiling relied on immunoSEQ multiplex PCR, and the TCRdb table lists in-frame clones only, not all of them. The sample has about 40,000 clones; 70% to 85% are singletons. V was clipped by 4 bases and J by 5 bases; unmatched bases: 4. Looked up from germline, CDR1 is MGHDK and CDR2 is SYGVNS. The CDR3 sequence is 13 residues long. The J gene is TRBJ1-2, the V gene TRBV25-1; 7 bases are shared with TRBD1. The specimen sequenced was peripheral blood. This receptor was taken from a woman between 55 and 75 years old with acute or convalescent COVID-19. CDR3 sequence (DNA): TGTGCCAGCAGTGGCGGGACAGCTTATGGCTACACCTTC. Protein sequence: CASSGGTAYGYTF.